This T cell receptor beta chain was observed in a study of control samples from healthy donors and cancer patients. Sequencing was performed with immunoSEQ multiplex PCR; in TCRdb, only in-frame clones are kept and a portion is missing. The sample has fewer than 250,000 clones; the top ten hold 2.2%. Trimming removed 2 bases from V and 6 bases from J, with 5 bases in between. There are 13 residues in the CDR3. This receptor was obtained from a woman in her 30s in good health. The rearrangement links TRBV12-3 or TRBV12-4 to TRBJ1-6; no definite D call. Sequences were obtained from blood. The CDR3, as DNA: TGTGCCAGCAGTTTAACTCGTAATTCACCCCTCCACTTT. As protein: CASSLTRNSPLHF.